This T cell receptor (beta chain) stems from a study of CD8+CD57+ T cells in acquired aplastic anemia. Whole-study context: Sorted CD4+ and CD8+ cells gave a mean 3.2 ug DNA, range roughly 0.18 to 27.4 ug. Around 11 million reads were obtained on average for healthy donor CD4+ cells. Overall study results and limits: It was found that roughly 29 CD8+ CDR3 sequences were shared between patients and controls. A significant difference in CD8+ Simpson's diversity between patients and controls was not found.

Turning to this clonotype: What it binds is not known. The CDR3 carries no conserved terminal phenylalanine or tryptophan, so it likely arises from a read error. The DNA is left out, because the CDR3 cannot be placed on it with certainty; the CDR3 is given as TCRdb lists it.

Profiling that covered TCR beta VDJ and CDR3 relied on genomic DNA as its template. MiXCR was run by TCRdb on the reads, yielding one entry per CDR3 protein. The sample records hundreds of thousands of distinct CDR3 sequences, roughly 68% being singletons. Sequencing used sorted CD4+, CD8+, or CD8+CD57+ T cells (not recorded which) from PBMCs. The source is a human donor in good health, serving as a control.

The CDR3: CASSTDRENEQYFGP. The chain combines TRBV19 with TRBJ1-5; TRBD1 reflects the table's D call only, with no check against the DNA. The germline V gene encodes CDR1 LNHDA and CDR2 SQIVND (reference sequence). The CDR3 region is 15 residues in length, termini included.